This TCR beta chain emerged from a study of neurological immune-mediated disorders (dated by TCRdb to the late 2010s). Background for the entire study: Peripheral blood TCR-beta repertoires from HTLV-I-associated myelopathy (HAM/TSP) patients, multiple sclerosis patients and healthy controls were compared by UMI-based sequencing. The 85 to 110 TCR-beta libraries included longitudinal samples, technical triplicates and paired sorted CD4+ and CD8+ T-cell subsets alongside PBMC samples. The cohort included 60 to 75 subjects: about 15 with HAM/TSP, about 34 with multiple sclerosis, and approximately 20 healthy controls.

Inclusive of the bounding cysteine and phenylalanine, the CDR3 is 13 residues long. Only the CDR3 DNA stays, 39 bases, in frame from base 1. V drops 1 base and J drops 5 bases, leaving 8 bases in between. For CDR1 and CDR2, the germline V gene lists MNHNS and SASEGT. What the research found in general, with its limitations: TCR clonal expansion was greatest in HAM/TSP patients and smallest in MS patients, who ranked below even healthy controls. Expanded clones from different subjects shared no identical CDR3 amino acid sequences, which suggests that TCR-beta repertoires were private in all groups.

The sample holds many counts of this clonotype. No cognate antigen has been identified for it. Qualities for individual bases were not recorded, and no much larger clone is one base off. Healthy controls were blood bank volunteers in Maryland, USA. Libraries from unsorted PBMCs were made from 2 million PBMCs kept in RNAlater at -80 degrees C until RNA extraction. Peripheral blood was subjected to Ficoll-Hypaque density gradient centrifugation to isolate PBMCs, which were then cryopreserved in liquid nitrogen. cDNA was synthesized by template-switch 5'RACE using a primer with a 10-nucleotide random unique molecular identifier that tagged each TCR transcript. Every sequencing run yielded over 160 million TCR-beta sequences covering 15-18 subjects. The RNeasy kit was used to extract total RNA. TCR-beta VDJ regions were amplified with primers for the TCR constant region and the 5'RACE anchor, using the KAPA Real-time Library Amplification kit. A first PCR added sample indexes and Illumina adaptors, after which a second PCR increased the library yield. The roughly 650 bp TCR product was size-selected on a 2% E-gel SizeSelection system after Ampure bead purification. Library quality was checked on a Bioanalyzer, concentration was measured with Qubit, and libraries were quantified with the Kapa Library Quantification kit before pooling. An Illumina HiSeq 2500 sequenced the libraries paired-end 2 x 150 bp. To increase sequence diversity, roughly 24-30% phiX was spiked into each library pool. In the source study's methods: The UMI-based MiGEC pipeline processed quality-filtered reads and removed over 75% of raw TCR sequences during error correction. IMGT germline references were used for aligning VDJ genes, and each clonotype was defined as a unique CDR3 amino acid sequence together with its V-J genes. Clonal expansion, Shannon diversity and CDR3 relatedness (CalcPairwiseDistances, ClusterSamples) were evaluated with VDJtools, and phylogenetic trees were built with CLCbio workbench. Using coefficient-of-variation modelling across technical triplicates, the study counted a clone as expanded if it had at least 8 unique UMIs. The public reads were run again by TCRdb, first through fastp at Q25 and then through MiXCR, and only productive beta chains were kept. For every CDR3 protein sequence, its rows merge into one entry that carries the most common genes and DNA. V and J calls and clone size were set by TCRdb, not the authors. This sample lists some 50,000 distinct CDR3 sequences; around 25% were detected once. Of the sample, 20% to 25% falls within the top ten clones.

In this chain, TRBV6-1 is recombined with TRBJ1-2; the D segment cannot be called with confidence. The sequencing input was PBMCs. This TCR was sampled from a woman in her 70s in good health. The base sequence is TGTGCCAGCAGTGAAGAGGCAGTTTATGGCTACACCTTC. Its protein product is CASSEEAVYGYTF.